These 26 T cell receptor beta chains originate from one sample sequenced in a study of T-cell reconstitution after alpha-beta-depleted transplantation in children (dated by TCRdb to the mid-2010s). The treatment or condition label here, explained by the study, means: allogeneic hematopoietic cell transplantation with graft depleted of TCRalphabeta T cells and CD19 B cells. Receptor libraries were prepared by PCR. The sequencer was an Illumina HiSeq 2500. To normalize quantification of the TCRbeta repertoire, the TCR libraries were built with molecular barcoding that relied on unique molecular identifiers. The public reads were quality trimmed at Q25 with fastp and then assembled into clones with MiXCR by TCRdb, keeping productive beta chains. Records with the same CDR3 protein are collapsed into one entry carrying the most frequent genes and DNA. The sample table holds some 550,000 distinct CDR3 sequences, of which roughly 23% were seen once. The top ten clonotypes cover roughly 15% of the sample.

The sequencing here drew on PBMCs, mostly from graft donor cells, taken 360 days after TCRalphabeta/CD19-depleted stem cell transplant. The receptors originated from a boy in the first two years of life who had a stem cell transplant for acute myeloid leukemia, so the T cells may come from the graft donor.

This clonotype showed up just a few times. V usage is TRBV27 and J usage is TRBJ2-2; 7 bases line up with TRBD1. The CDR3 totals 16 residues. Germline loops: CDR1 MNHEY, CDR2 SMNVEV (reference sequence). Losses at the gene ends were 0 bases for V and 3 bases for J; bases not matched to a gene: 4. For the CDR3, the DNA is TGTGCCAGCAGTTTATCGATAGGGGGCGACACCGGGGAGCTGTTTTTT. Translated, it gives CASSLSIGGDTGELFF.

This clonotype was seen just once. This rearrangement joins TRBV11-2 to TRBJ2-7; D gene uncertain. CDR3 size: 14 residues. V lost 1 base to trimming and J lost 1 base, with 8 bases between them. In germline, CDR1 is SGHAT, CDR2 FQNNGV. CDR3 sequence: CASSLGWDSYEQYV. In nucleotides, the CDR3 is TGTGCCAGCAGCTTAGGGTGGGATTCCTACGAGCAGTACGTC.

This clonotype was observed a handful of times. This chain connects TRBV29-1 to TRBJ1-2, with D perhaps TRBD1 (5 bases). Trimming cost V 8 bases and J 0 bases, with 19 bases left between them. The CDR3 is made up of 15 amino acids. Germline V gene sequence: CDR1 SQVTM, CDR2 ANQGSEA. CDR3 protein: CSTGAQGTANYGYTF. In DNA, the CDR3 is TGCAGCACTGGAGCGCAGGGAACAGCTAACTATGGCTACACCTTC.

The chain uses TRBV6-1 and TRBJ2-7; perhaps TRBD2 as D (5 bases). This CDR3 spans 18 amino acids. The germline CDR1 and CDR2 sequences are MNHNS and SASEGT. Trimming left V 4 bases short and J 5 bases short, with 27 bases between. This chain's CDR3 is CASSARVGSPLIQDEQYV. In nucleotides, the CDR3 is TGTGCCAGCAGTGCGCGGGTGGGGTCGCCCTTGATTCAAGACGAGCAGTACGTC.

V gene TRBV6-1 combines with J gene TRBJ2-2; 8 bases match TRBD1. The CDR3 totals 17 residues. The V gene end was trimmed by 6 bases and the J gene end by 3 bases; junction bases not matched to a gene: 12. The germline V gene encodes CDR1 MNHNS and CDR2 SASEGT. The CDR3 reads CASRSFRGRADTGELFF. CDR3 DNA sequence: TGTGCCAGCAGGTCCTTCAGGGGGCGAGCGGACACCGGGGAGCTGTTTTTT.

This clonotype occurred many times. This chain uses TRBV7-2 with TRBJ2-1, with 7 bases lining up with TRBD2. Germline CDR1 reads SGHTA; CDR2 reads FQGNSA. The trim removed 0 bases at V and 0 bases at J, leaving 5 bases unmatched. CDR3 size: 17 residues. The CDR3 DNA reads TGTGCCAGCAGCTTAGCAGGCGGGGGTATCTCCTACAATGAGCAGTTCTTC. Protein sequence: CASSLAGGGISYNEQFF.

In its sample, this clonotype was seen once. The gene calls are TRBV5-6 and TRBJ2-1; D is possibly TRBD2 (5 bases). Germline lookup yields CDR1 SGHDT and CDR2 YYEEEE. The CDR3 contains 16 residues. V gave up 5 bases and J gave up 4 bases, with 19 bases separating them. The CDR3 loop is CASSPFEGLVYNEQFF. The CDR3 DNA reads TGTGCCAGCAGTCCCTTTGAGGGCCTAGTGTACAATGAGCAGTTCTTC.

This clonotype was recorded many times. The chain links TRBV7-2 to TRBJ1-1; D gene uncertain. Germline lookup yields CDR1 SGHTA and CDR2 FQGNSA. This CDR3 comprises 16 residues. Trimming removed 7 bases from V and 1 base from J, with 19 bases in between. The CDR3 nucleotides read TGTGCCAGCAATTTCTACCGGGGTGGGAGGAACACTGAAGCTTTCTTT. Translation gives CASNFYRGGRNTEAFF.

This clonotype was detected a few times. The rearrangement joins TRBV25-1 to TRBJ2-3; the D gene is possibly TRBD2 (6 bases). The germline gives CDR1 MGHDK, CDR2 SYGVNS. The CDR3 covers 13 residues. Trimming pared 4 bases from V and 13 bases from J, leaving 18 bases between. CDR3 protein: CASSVGDSGRKYF. The CDR3, as DNA: TGTGCCAGCAGTGTGGGGGATTCCGGGAGAAAGTATTTT. Full variable domain (remainder filled in from reference TRBV25-1 and TRBJ2-3): EADIYQTPRYLVIGTGKKITLECSQTMGHDKMYWYQQDPGMELHLIHYSYGVNSTEKGDLSSESTVSRIRTEHFPLTLESARPSHTSQYLCASSVGDSGRKYFGPGTRLTVL.

The gene calls are TRBV24-1 and TRBJ2-2; TRBD2 matches 11 bases. The CDR3 covers 16 residues. Germline trimming cut 4 bases from V and 7 bases from J; bases unmatched to any gene: 7. Germline CDR1 reads KGHDR; CDR2 reads SFDVKD. CDR3 residues: CATSESGLADGGELFF. The CDR3 DNA reads TGTGCCACCAGTGAATCGGGACTAGCGGACGGCGGGGAGCTGTTTTTT.

A few counts support this clonotype. The V call is TRBV15, the J call TRBJ1-1; D is ambiguous. The CDR3 is made up of 15 amino acids. The germline gives CDR1 LNHNV, CDR2 YYDKDF (reference sequence). With 2 bases removed from V and 5 bases from J, the gap between germline ends came to 15 bases. The DNA of the CDR3 is TGTGCCACCAGCAGACGGAAGCCGACCGGGACTGAAGCTTTCTTT. It codes for CATSRRKPTGTEAFF.

The rearrangement joins TRBV29-1 to TRBJ2-5; D is ambiguous. This CDR3 spans 14 amino acids. Trimming pared 6 bases from V and 4 bases from J, leaving 18 bases between. From germline, CDR1 is SQVTM and CDR2 ANQGSEA. Here the CDR3 reads CSVSFLGSRETQYF. DNA for the CDR3: TGCAGCGTCTCCTTTTTAGGGTCGCGAGAGACCCAGTACTTC.

This chain connects TRBV12-3 or TRBV12-4 to TRBJ2-5; possible D gene TRBD2, 6 bases. CDR3 size: 16 residues. V lost 3 bases to trimming and J lost 3 bases, with 17 bases between them. CDR3: CASSLSLASNEETQYF. CDR3 sequence (DNA): TGTGCCAGCAGTTTGTCCCTAGCGTCAAACGAAGAGACCCAGTACTTC.

The chain carries TRBV20-1 and TRBJ1-1; D perhaps matches TRBD1 (6 bases). Between the trimmed V and J ends, which lost 2 bases and 0 bases, there was a span of 10 bases. CDR1 and CDR2 (germline): DFQATT, SNEGSKA (reference sequence). The CDR3 totals 14 residues. This CDR3 is CSARSGHMNTEAFF. The CDR3, as DNA: TGCAGTGCTAGATCGGGACACATGAACACTGAAGCTTTCTTT.

This clonotype was found a few times. V usage is TRBV18 and J usage is TRBJ1-1; a possible D gene is TRBD1 (6 bases). The V gene's germline CDR1 is KGHSH and CDR2 LQKENI. There are 17 residues in the CDR3. V was trimmed by 3 bases and J by 4 bases, leaving 21 bases between them. CDR3 residues: CASSPPGQGHRGTEAFF. The DNA of the CDR3 is TGTGCCAGCTCACCCCCGGGACAAGGGCATAGGGGCACTGAAGCTTTCTTT.

V and J are TRBV21-1 and TRBJ2-1; no DNA check was done on the table's D call, TRBD1. TRBV21-1 is described as a pseudogene. This CDR3 region has 14 residues. CDR3 DNA: TGTGCCAGCAGCAAACAGGGGACATACAATGAGCAGTTCTTC. It encodes CASSKQGTYNEQFF.

The rearrangement uses TRBV18 and TRBJ1-1; the D is unclear. The CDR3 runs to 14 residues. Germline-derived CDR1 and CDR2 are KGHSH and LQKENI. With 0 bases removed from V and 2 bases from J, the gap between germline ends came to 7 bases. Written as DNA, the CDR3 is TGTGCCAGCTCACCACCGTCGGGTAACACTGAAGCTTTCTTT. This sequence encodes CASSPPSGNTEAFF.

This rearrangement joins TRBV15 to TRBJ1-2, with a possible D match to TRBD1 (5 bases). There are 15 residues in the CDR3. Germline CDR1 reads LNHNV; CDR2 reads YYDKDF (reference sequence). Trimming cost V 2 bases and J 6 bases, with 16 bases left between them. The CDR3: CATSRPRDPLDGYTF. DNA of the CDR3: TGTGCCACCAGCAGACCTAGGGACCCCCTGGATGGCTACACCTTC.

This clonotype showed up many times. An end of the junction differs from the germline gene, which may be a read error. CDR3 nucleotides: TGTGCCAGCAGTTTAGGTGGGGACACTGAAGCTTTCTTT. Translating gives CASSLGGDTEAFF. V is TRBV5-1 and J is TRBJ1-1; no definite D call. The CDR3 has 13 amino acids. Germline V gene data show CDR1 as SGHRS and CDR2 as YFSETQ.

This clonotype was picked up a small number of times. The genes are TRBV25-1 and TRBJ1-2, with D possibly TRBD1 on 6 matching bases. CDR3 length equals 13 residues. Germline CDR1 MGHDK, CDR2 SYGVNS. The V gene lost 4 bases and the J gene lost 5 bases, with 11 bases spanning the gap. This chain's CDR3 is CASSVPQGYGYTF. In DNA, the CDR3 is TGTGCCAGCAGTGTCCCTCAGGGGTATGGCTACACCTTC.

This clonotype was recorded at least ten times. In DNA, the CDR3 is TGTGCCAGCAGTTTCGGCGGGCAGGGCCAGCCCCAGCATTTT. Translated: CASSFGGQGQPQHF. The chain couples TRBV12-3 or TRBV12-4 to TRBJ1-5, with D perhaps matching TRBD1 (5 bases). The CDR3 length is 14 residues. Trimming took 3 bases from V and 7 from J, leaving 13 bases between them.

This clonotype was detected only a few times. The chain joins TRBV7-2 to TRBJ1-1; no clear D gene. V lost 4 bases and J 1 base, leaving 16 bases between the germline ends. There are 16 residues in the CDR3. Germline lookup yields CDR1 SGHTA and CDR2 FQGNSA. CDR3 nucleotides: TGTGCCAGCAGCTCTCCCCCCAAAAGACAGAACACTGAAGCTTTCTTT. Protein: CASSSPPKRQNTEAFF.

The chain joins TRBV19 to TRBJ1-5; D remains unclear. Germline V gives CDR1 LNHDA, CDR2 SQIVND (reference sequence). Trimming took off 2 bases at V and 3 bases at J, with 5 bases between the two ends. CDR3 length: 13 residues. The CDR3 is CASSISPNQPQHF. The DNA of the CDR3 is TGTGCCAGTAGTATAAGTCCCAATCAGCCCCAGCATTTT.

The V and J genes are TRBV4-3 and TRBJ2-5; TRBD2 is a possible D gene (7 bases). The CDR3 spans 17 residues. Germline values: CDR1 LGHNA, CDR2 YSLEER. Trimming cost V 0 bases and J 2 bases, with 16 bases left between them. The CDR3: CASSQDLRRGPQETQYF. The CDR3 bases are TGCGCCAGCAGCCAAGATTTGCGGCGGGGGCCTCAAGAGACCCAGTACTTC.

The V gene is TRBV7-8, the J gene TRBJ2-1; 8 nucleotides align to TRBD1. Germline V lookup: CDR1 SGHVS, CDR2 FQNEAQ. V gave up 5 bases and J gave up 4 bases; unmatched junction bases: 7. This CDR3 spans 15 amino acids. For the CDR3, the DNA is TGTGCCAGCAGCCCCGACAGGGGCAAATACAATGAGCAGTTCTTC. Translation: CASSPDRGKYNEQFF.

This chain joins TRBV5-5 and TRBJ2-7; perhaps TRBD1 as D (5 bases). CDR1 and CDR2 (germline): SGHKS, YYEKEE (reference sequence). The CDR3 has 14 amino acids. The V gene lost 6 bases and the J gene lost 0 bases, with 13 bases spanning the gap. CDR3: CASIQDASSYEQYV. DNA of the CDR3: TGTGCCAGCATACAGGATGCGAGCTCCTACGAGCAGTACGTC.